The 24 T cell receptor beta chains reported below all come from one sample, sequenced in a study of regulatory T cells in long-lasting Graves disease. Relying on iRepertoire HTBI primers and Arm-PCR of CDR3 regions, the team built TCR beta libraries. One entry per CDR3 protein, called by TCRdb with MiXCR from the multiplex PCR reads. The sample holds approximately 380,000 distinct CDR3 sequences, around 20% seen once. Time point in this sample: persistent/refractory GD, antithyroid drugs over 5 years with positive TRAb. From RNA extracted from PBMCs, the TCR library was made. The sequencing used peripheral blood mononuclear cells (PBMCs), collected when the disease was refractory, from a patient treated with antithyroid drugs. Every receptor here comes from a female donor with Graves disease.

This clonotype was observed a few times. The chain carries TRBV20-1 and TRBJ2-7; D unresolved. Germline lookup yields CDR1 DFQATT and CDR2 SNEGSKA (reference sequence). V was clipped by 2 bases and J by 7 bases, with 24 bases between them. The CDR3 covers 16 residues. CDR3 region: CSARFGFGRAGEEQYF. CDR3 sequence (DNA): TGCAGTGCTAGATTTGGATTTGGAAGGGCTGGAGAGGAGCAGTACTTC.

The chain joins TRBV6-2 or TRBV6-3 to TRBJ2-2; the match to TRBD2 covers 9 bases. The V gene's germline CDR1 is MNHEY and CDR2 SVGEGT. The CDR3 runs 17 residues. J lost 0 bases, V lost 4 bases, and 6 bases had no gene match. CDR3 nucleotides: TGTGCCAGCAGTTCCCCAAGACTAGCGGCGAACACCGGGGAGCTGTTTTTT. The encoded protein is CASSSPRLAANTGELFF.

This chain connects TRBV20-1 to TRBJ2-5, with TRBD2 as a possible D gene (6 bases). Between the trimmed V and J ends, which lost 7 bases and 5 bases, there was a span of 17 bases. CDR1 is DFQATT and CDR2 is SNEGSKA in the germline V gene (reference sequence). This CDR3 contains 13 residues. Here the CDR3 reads CSVLAGSHETQYF. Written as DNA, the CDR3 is TGCAGTGTGTTGGCGGGGAGTCACGAGACCCAGTACTTC.

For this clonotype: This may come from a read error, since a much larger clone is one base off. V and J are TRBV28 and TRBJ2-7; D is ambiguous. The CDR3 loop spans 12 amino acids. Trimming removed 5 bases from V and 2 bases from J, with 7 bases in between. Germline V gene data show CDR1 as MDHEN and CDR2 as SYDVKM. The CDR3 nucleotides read TGTGCCAGCAGTGAAAGGACCTACGAGCAGTACTTC. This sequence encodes CASSERTYEQYF.

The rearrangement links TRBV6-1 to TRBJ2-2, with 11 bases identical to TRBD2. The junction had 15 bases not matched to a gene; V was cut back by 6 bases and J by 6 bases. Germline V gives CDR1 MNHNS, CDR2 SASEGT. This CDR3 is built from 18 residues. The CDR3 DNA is TGTGCCAGCAGCCTAGGCGAAATCGTAGCGGGAGGGCCCGGGGAGCTGTTTTTT. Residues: CASSLGEIVAGGPGELFF.

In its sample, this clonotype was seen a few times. The CDR3 sequence is CASSLLGDPQPEQYF. CDR3 DNA: TGTGCCAGCAGTTTATTAGGGGACCCTCAACCCGAGCAGTACTTC. The rearrangement joins TRBV28 to TRBJ2-7; possibly TRBD1 or TRBD2 for D (5 bases each). Trimming removed 1 base at V and 6 bases at J, with 16 bases between. The length of the CDR3 is 15 residues. Germline V gene lookup returns CDR1 MDHEN and CDR2 SYDVKM.

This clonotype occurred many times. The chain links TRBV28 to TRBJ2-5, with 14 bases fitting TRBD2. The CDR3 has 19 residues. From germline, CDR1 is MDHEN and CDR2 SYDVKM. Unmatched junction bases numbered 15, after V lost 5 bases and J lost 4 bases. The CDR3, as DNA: TGTGCCAGCAGTGCAACGAGGACTAGCGGGAGGTCTTCTCTAGAGACCCAGTACTTC. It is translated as CASSATRTSGRSSLETQYF.

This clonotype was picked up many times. The CDR3 sequence: CASSSGTGNEQYF. The CDR3 region has the DNA TGTGCCAGCAGCTCCGGGACAGGGAACGAGCAGTACTTC. The chain has TRBV11-3 and TRBJ2-7; 9 bases map to TRBD1. J gave up 5 bases and V 4 bases, and 3 bases lay outside the gene matches. Germline lookup yields CDR1 SGHNT and CDR2 YENEEA. The length of the CDR3 is 13 residues.

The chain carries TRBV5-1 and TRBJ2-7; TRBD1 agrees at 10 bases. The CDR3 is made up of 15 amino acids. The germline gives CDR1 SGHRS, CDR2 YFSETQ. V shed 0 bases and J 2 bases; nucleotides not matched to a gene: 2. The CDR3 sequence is CASSLVGQGTYEQYF. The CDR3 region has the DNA TGCGCCAGCAGCTTGGTGGGACAGGGGACCTACGAGCAGTACTTC.

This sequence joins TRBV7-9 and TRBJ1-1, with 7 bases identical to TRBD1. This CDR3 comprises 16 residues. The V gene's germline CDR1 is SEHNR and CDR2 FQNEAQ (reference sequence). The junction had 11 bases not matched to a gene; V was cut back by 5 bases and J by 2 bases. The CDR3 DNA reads TGTGCCAGCAGCCTGGGGACAGAAACCCGTAACACTGAAGCTTTCTTT. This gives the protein CASSLGTETRNTEAFF.

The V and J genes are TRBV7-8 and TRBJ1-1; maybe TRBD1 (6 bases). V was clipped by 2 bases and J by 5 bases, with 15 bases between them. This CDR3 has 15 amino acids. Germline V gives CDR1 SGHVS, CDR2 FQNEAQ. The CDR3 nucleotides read TGTGCCAGCAGCTTACATGAGGGGGTGGATACTGAAGCTTTCTTT. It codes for CASSLHEGVDTEAFF.

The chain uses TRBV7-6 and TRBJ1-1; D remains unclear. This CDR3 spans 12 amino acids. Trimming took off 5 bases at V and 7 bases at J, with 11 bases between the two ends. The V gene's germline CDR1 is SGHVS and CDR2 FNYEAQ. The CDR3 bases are TGTGCCAGCAGCGCAAACAGAGATGAAGCTTTCTTT. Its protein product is CASSANRDEAFF.

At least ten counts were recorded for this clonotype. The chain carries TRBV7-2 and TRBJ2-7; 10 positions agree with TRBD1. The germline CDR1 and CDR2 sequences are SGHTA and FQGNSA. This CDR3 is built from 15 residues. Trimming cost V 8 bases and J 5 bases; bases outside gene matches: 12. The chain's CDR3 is CASFITGQGTDEQYF. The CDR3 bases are TGTGCCAGCTTTATAACGGGACAGGGGACAGACGAGCAGTACTTC.

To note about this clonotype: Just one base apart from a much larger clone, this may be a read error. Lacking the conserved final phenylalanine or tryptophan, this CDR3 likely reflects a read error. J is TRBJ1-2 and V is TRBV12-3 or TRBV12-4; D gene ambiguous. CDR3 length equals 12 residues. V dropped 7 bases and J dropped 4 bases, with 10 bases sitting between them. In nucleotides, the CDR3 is TGTGCCAGCACCTCGGAGTCCTATGGCTACACCTCC. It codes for CASTSESYGYTS.

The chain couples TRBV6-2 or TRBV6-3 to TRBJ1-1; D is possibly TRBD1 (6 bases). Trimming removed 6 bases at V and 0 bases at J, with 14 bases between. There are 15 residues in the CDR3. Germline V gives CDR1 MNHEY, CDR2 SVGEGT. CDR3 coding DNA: TGTGCCAGCAGCCCCTGGGGGGGCTTGAACACTGAAGCTTTCTTT. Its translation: CASSPWGGLNTEAFF.

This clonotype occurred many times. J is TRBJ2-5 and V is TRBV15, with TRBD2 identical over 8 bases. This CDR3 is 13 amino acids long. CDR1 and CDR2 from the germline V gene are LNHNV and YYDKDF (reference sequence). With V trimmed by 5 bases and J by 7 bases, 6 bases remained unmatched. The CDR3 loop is CATSLLGGGTQYF. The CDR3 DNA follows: TGTGCCACCAGCCTCCTCGGGGGGGGGACCCAGTACTTC.

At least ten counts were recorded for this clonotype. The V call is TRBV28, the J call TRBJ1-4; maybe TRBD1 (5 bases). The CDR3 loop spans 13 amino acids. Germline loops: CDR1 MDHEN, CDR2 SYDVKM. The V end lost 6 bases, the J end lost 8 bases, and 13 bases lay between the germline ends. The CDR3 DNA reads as TGTGCCAGCAGAAAGGGGCTCGCAGAAAAACTGTTTTTT. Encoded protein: CASRKGLAEKLFF.

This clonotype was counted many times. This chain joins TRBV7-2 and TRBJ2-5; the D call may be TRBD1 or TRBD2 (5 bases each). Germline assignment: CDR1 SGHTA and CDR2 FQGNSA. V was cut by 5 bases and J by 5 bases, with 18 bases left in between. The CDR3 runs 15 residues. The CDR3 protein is CASSEQSGWGETQYF. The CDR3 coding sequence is TGTGCCAGCAGCGAGCAATCAGGGTGGGGGGAGACCCAGTACTTC.

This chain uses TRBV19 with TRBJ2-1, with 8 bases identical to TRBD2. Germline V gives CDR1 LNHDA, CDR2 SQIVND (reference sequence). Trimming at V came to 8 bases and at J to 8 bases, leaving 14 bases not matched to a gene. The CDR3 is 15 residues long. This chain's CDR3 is CASFESGGPGDEQFF. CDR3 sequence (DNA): TGTGCCAGTTTCGAATCGGGAGGGCCGGGGGATGAGCAGTTCTTC.

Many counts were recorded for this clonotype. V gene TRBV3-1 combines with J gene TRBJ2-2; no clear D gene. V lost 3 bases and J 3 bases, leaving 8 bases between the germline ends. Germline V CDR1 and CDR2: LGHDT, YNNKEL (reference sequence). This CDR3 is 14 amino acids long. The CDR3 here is CASSQQSDTGELFF. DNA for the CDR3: TGTGCCAGCAGCCAGCAGTCCGACACCGGGGAGCTGTTTTTT.

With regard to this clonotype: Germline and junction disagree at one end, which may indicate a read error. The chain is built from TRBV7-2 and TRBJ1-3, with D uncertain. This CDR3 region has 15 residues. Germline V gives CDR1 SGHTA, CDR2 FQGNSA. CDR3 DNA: TGTGCCAGCAGCTTAGTGGGTACGGGCGAAAACGCCATATATTTT. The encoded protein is CASSLVGTGENAIYF.

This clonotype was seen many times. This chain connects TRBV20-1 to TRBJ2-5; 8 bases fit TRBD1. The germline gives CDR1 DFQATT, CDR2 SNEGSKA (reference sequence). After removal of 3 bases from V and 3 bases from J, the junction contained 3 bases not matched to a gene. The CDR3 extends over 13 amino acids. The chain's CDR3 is CSARKTGEETQYF. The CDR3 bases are TGCAGTGCTAGGAAGACAGGGGAAGAGACCCAGTACTTC.

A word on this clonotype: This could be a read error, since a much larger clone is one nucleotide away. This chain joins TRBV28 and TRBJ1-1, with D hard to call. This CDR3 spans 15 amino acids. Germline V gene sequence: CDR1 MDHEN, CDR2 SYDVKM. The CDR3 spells CASSPRGGRSTKAFF. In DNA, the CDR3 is TGTGCCAGCAGTCCACGAGGAGGGCGTAGCACTAAAGCTTTCTTT.

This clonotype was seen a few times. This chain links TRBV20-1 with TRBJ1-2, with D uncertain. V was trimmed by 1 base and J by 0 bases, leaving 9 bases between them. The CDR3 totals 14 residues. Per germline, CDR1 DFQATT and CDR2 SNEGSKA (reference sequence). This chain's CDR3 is CSARVGSANYGYTF. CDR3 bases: TGCAGTGCTAGAGTTGGGTCTGCTAACTATGGCTACACCTTC.